Listed here are 26 T cell receptor beta chains from one sample, sequenced in a study of T cell responses to AZD1222 COVID-19 vaccine. The data were produced by immunoSEQ multiplex PCR, yet TCRdb's version contains in-frame clones alone and is incomplete. Of approximately 60,000 clones listed, roughly 84% were seen once; the top ten hold roughly 7.3%. The source was peripheral blood, collected on day 0 of AZD1222 vaccination. The receptors here all came from an adult in good health.

The V and J genes are TRBV9 and TRBJ1-2, with TRBD1 as a possible D gene (6 bases). The CDR3 covers 14 residues. V was clipped by 6 bases and J by 3 bases, with 15 bases between them. Germline values: CDR1 SGDLS, CDR2 YYNGEE. This CDR3 is CASTIGGRDYGYTF. The CDR3 nucleotides are TGTGCCAGCACGATTGGGGGGCGGGACTATGGCTACACCTTC. The full variable domain, rest sourced from reference TRBV9 and TRBJ1-2, is DSGVTQTPKHLITATGQRVTLRCSPRSGDLSVYWYQQSLDQGLQFLIQYYNGEERAKGNILERFSAQQFPDLHSELNLSSLELGDSALYFCASTIGGRDYGYTFGSGTRLTVV.

The count of this clone is one. CDR3 protein: CASSLRGADVDGYTF. Here the CDR3 DNA reads TGCGCCAGCAGCTTGAGGGGCGCAGACGTGGATGGCTACACCTTC. The gene calls are TRBV5-1 and TRBJ1-2, with D perhaps TRBD1 (5 bases). The CDR3 sequence is 15 residues long. CDR1 is SGHRS and CDR2 is YFSETQ in the germline V gene. The V end was cut by 1 base, the J end by 6 bases, with 16 bases between.

The V and J genes are TRBV12-3 or TRBV12-4 and TRBJ1-2, with 8 bases lining up with TRBD1. The CDR3 is 13 residues long. The junction had 3 bases not matched to a gene; V was cut back by 3 bases and J by 6 bases. The CDR3 nucleotides are TGTGCCAGCAGTTTTACAGGGGGGAATGGCTACACCTTC. It encodes CASSFTGGNGYTF.

This chain links TRBV19 with TRBJ1-1, with 10 bases matching TRBD1. V dropped 4 bases and J dropped 4; count of bases not matched to a gene: 6. Germline V gene lookup returns CDR1 LNHDA and CDR2 SQIVND (reference sequence). This CDR3 is built from 15 residues. CDR3 region: CASSSRQGAPTEAFF. The CDR3 nucleotides read TGTGCCAGTAGTAGCAGACAGGGGGCGCCCACTGAAGCTTTCTTT.

A single count supports this clone. The chain employs TRBV9 and TRBJ2-1; D tentatively reads TRBD1 or TRBD2 (5 bases each). There are 13 residues in the CDR3. V was cut by 3 bases and J by 3 bases, with 7 bases left in between. Germline V gene sequence: CDR1 SGDLS, CDR2 YYNGEE. This CDR3 reads CASSGGDYNEQFF. The CDR3 DNA reads as TGTGCCAGCAGCGGAGGGGACTACAATGAGCAGTTCTTC.

V gene TRBV3-1 (or the pseudogene TRBV3-2) combines with J gene TRBJ2-7; 13 nucleotides align to TRBD2. V lost 6 bases, J lost 4 bases, and 3 bases stayed unmatched. CDR1 is LGHDT and CDR2 is YNNKEL in the germline V gene (reference sequence). CDR3 length equals 14 residues. The CDR3 region is CASSGTSGVYEQYF. CDR3 in DNA: TGTGCCAGCAGTGGGACTAGCGGGGTTTACGAGCAGTACTTC.

The chain is built from TRBV4-1 and TRBJ2-7; D may correspond to TRBD1 or TRBD2 (5 bases each). The V end lost 0 bases, the J end lost 6 bases, and 15 bases lay between the germline ends. The CDR3 loop spans 15 amino acids. CDR1 MGHRA and CDR2 YSYEKL come from the germline V gene. The CDR3 coding sequence is TGCGCCAGCAGCCAAGAAGGGGCGCGAGGGGTCGAGCAGTACTTC. Translating gives CASSQEGARGVEQYF.

The CDR3 DNA is TGTGCCAGTAGTATAGATAAGTGGGGACACACGAACACTGAAGCTTTCTTT. It translates to CASSIDKWGHTNTEAFF. This sequence joins TRBV19 and TRBJ1-1; possibly TRBD1 for D (6 bases). The CDR3 totals 17 residues. From germline, CDR1 is LNHDA and CDR2 SQIVND (reference sequence). V lost 0 bases to trimming and J lost 1 base, with 15 bases between them.

This clone was found a few times. The V and J genes are TRBV19 and TRBJ2-1; D is undetermined. Trimming removed 3 bases at V and 5 bases at J, with 8 bases between. CDR1 and CDR2 from the germline V gene are LNHDA and SQIVND (reference sequence). CDR3 length: 13 residues. CDR3 sequence: CASSIGPNNEQFF. CDR3 DNA: TGTGCCAGTAGTATCGGACCGAACAATGAGCAGTTCTTC.

The chain carries TRBV5-1 and TRBJ2-3, with 7 bases fitting TRBD2. The V segment lost 5 bases and the J segment 4 bases; nucleotides outside the gene matches: 13. Germline CDR1 and CDR2: SGHRS and YFSETQ. CDR3 length equals 16 residues. The DNA for the CDR3 is TGCGCCAGCAGTCCCGTCTCGAGCGGGGATGCAGATACGCAGTATTTT. Translated, it gives CASSPVSSGDADTQYF.

V and J are TRBV6-5 and TRBJ2-1; TRBD1 is a possible D gene (6 bases). This CDR3 has 12 amino acids. The V gene lost 0 bases and the J gene lost 12 bases, with 9 bases spanning the gap. CDR1 is MNHEY, CDR2 SVGAGI, per germline. CDR3 coding DNA: TGTGCCAGCAGTTACTCAGGGGGTGGGCAGTTCTTC. Translated, it gives CASSYSGGGQFF.

The chain links TRBV7-9 to TRBJ1-1, with D uncertain. The CDR3 has 15 amino acids. The germline gives CDR1 SEHNR, CDR2 FQNEAQ (reference sequence). Trimming cost V 4 bases and J 6 bases, with 18 bases left between them. The CDR3 spells CASSSATRGWPEAFF. The CDR3 bases are TGTGCCAGCAGCTCGGCGACTCGGGGTTGGCCTGAAGCTTTCTTT.

The V and J genes are TRBV10-1 and TRBJ1-3, with D maybe TRBD1 (5 bases). The ends were cut back, 5 bases at V and 0 bases at J, with 14 bases in the middle. Germline V gene sequence: CDR1 WNHNN, CDR2 SYGVQD (reference sequence). The length of the CDR3 is 16 residues. The CDR3 nucleotides read TGCGCCAGCAGTCCGGGACTGGTGAACTCTGGAAACACCATATATTTT. Protein: CASSPGLVNSGNTIYF.

V usage is TRBV28 and J usage is TRBJ2-7, with D possibly TRBD1 on 6 matching bases. V lost 2 bases and J lost 0, with 23 bases in between. Germline CDR1 reads MDHEN; CDR2 reads SYDVKM. CDR3 size: 19 residues. The CDR3 DNA sequence: TGTGCCAGCAGTTTAGAAGGTTACACAGGGTCCTTCCTCTCCTACGAGCAGTACTTC. Translated, it gives CASSLEGYTGSFLSYEQYF.

The V gene is TRBV4-1, the J gene TRBJ1-1, with D possibly being TRBD1 (6 bases). The CDR3 is 14 amino acids. Trimming took 4 bases from V and 4 from J, leaving 13 bases between them. The V gene's germline CDR1 is MGHRA and CDR2 YSYEKL. The CDR3 sequence is CASSRILGGTEAFF. CDR3 coding DNA: TGCGCCAGCAGCCGCATTCTAGGGGGCACTGAAGCTTTCTTT.

In this sample, this clone turned up a few times. This chain links TRBV29-1 with TRBJ1-2; D not certain. This CDR3 is 14 amino acids long. The germline V and J ends were trimmed by 7 bases and 0 bases, with 15 bases remaining between them. Per germline, CDR1 SQVTM and CDR2 ANQGSEA. The CDR3 here is CSAPESEANYGYTF. As DNA, the CDR3 is TGCAGCGCCCCGGAGAGTGAGGCTAACTATGGCTACACCTTC.

This chain connects TRBV7-9 to TRBJ1-2; D is perhaps TRBD1 (6 bases). The CDR3 is 15 residues long. V was clipped by 1 base and J by 7 bases, with 16 bases between them. The V gene's germline CDR1 is SEHNR and CDR2 FQNEAQ (reference sequence). The CDR3 spells CASSLVPGQLVGYTF. CDR3 nucleotides: TGTGCCAGCAGCTTAGTACCCGGACAGTTAGTTGGCTACACCTTC.

The rearrangement uses TRBV24-1 and TRBJ1-1, with unresolved D. Germline assignment: CDR1 KGHDR and CDR2 SFDVKD. Trimming took 7 bases from V and 2 from J, leaving 7 bases between them. The CDR3 contains 12 residues. CDR3 coding DNA: TGTGCCACCAGCAAAAGTAACACTGAAGCTTTCTTT. As protein: CATSKSNTEAFF.

The chain couples TRBV5-4 to TRBJ1-4, with TRBD1 as a possible D gene (5 bases). The CDR3 loop spans 14 amino acids. Trimming stripped 5 bases from V and 6 bases from J, with 14 bases between. Germline values: CDR1 SGHNT, CDR2 YYREEE (reference sequence). The CDR3: CASSSGLIDEKLFF. The CDR3 nucleotides read TGTGCCAGCAGTTCAGGGTTAATTGATGAAAAACTGTTTTTT.

The chain carries TRBV11-2 and TRBJ2-5, with D tentatively TRBD1 (6 bases). The CDR3 runs to 14 residues. Trimming left V 5 bases short and J 4 bases short, with 14 bases between. Germline V gene data show CDR1 as SGHAT and CDR2 as FQNNGV. CDR3 amino acids: CASSTRTQGETQYF. For the CDR3, the DNA is TGTGCCAGCAGCACCCGGACACAGGGAGAGACCCAGTACTTC.

V usage is TRBV11-2 and J usage is TRBJ2-2; D gene unclear. CDR3 length: 16 residues. V lost 1 base and J lost 7, with 16 bases in between. Germline CDR1 reads SGHAT; CDR2 reads FQNNGV. The CDR3 sequence is CASSLAGLNAVGELFF. As DNA, the CDR3 is TGTGCCAGCAGCTTAGCAGGTTTGAATGCGGTCGGGGAGCTGTTTTTT.

The chain employs TRBV4-2 and TRBJ1-2; D gene uncertain. The V end was cut by 3 bases, the J end by 7 bases, with 6 bases between. The germline V gene has CDR1 LGHNA and CDR2 YNFKEQ. CDR3 length: 11 amino acids. CDR3: CASSHPPGYTF. CDR3 coding DNA: TGTGCCAGCAGCCACCCGCCTGGCTACACCTTC.

The chain employs TRBV5-1 and TRBJ1-2, with D tentatively TRBD1 (5 bases). The CDR3 is made up of 14 amino acids. Germline V gives CDR1 SGHRS, CDR2 YFSETQ. Trimming left V 4 bases short and J 4 bases short, with 14 bases between. CDR3 sequence: CASSQGDPSYGYTF. As DNA, the CDR3 is TGCGCCAGCAGCCAAGGGGACCCGAGCTATGGCTACACCTTC.

This clone was recorded once. The chain combines TRBV4-1 with TRBJ1-2, with D possibly TRBD1 on 5 matching bases. CDR1 and CDR2 (germline): MGHRA, YSYEKL. Trimming pared 2 bases from V and 8 bases from J, leaving 15 bases between. The CDR3 sequence is 14 residues long. The CDR3 DNA reads TGCGCCAGCAGCCAAATAAGGGGCGCGAGCGGCTACACCTTC. This translates into CASSQIRGASGYTF.

This clone appeared a few times. This sequence joins TRBV6-5 and TRBJ1-2, with D possibly matching TRBD1 (6 bases). CDR1 MNHEY and CDR2 SVGAGI come from the germline V gene. V dropped 5 bases and J dropped 2 bases, with 9 bases sitting between them. CDR3 size: 13 residues. The CDR3 DNA reads TGTGCCAGCAGTCCTACAGGGAACTATGGCTACACCTTC. Its translation: CASSPTGNYGYTF.

The rearrangement uses TRBV28 and TRBJ2-7; no clear D gene. With 6 bases removed from V and 1 base from J, the gap between germline ends came to 19 bases. The CDR3 is 16 amino acids. Germline lookup yields CDR1 MDHEN and CDR2 SYDVKM. CDR3 amino acids: CASSTLHGGGSYEQYF. CDR3 DNA sequence: TGTGCCAGCAGCACTCTTCACGGTGGCGGATCCTACGAGCAGTACTTC.